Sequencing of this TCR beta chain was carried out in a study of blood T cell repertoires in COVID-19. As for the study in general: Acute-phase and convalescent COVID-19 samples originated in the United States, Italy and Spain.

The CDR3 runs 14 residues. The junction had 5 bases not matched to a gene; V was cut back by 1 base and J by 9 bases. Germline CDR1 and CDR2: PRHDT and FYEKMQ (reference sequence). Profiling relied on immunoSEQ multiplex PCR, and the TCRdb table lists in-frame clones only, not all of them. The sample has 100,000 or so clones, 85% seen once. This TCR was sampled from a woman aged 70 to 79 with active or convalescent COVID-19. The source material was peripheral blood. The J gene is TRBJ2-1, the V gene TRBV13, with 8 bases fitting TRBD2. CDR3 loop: CASSLAGGPGEQFF. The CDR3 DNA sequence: TGTGCCAGCAGCTTAGCGGGAGGGCCGGGTGAGCAGTTCTTC. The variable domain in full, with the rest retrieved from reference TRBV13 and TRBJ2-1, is AAGVIQSPRHLIKEKRETATLKCYPIPRHDTVYWYQQGPGQDPQFLISFYEKMQSDKGSIPDRFSAQQFSDYHSELNMSSLELGDSALYFCASSLAGGPGEQFFGPGTRLTVL.